These 14 T cell receptor beta chains were sequenced from one sample in a study of T cells in Graves' hyperthyroidism and ophthalmopathy. TCR beta CDR3 regions were amplified from RNA transcripts. With the HTBI primer set, the TCR CDR3 went through a first round of RT-PCR. In TCRdb, the multiplex PCR reads were re-called with MiXCR into one record per CDR3 protein. The table lists 600,000 or so distinct CDR3 sequences, roughly 46% of them singletons. Sequences were obtained from peripheral blood or thyroid tissue (not recorded which). Receptors originate from a woman aged 18-29 years with Graves' hyperthyroidism.

The gene calls are TRBV19 and TRBJ2-7; TRBD1 matches at 8 bases. Trimming removed 3 bases from V and 6 bases from J; junction bases left unmatched: 7. This CDR3 has 14 residues. CDR1 LNHDA and CDR2 SQIVND come from the germline V gene (reference sequence). DNA for the CDR3: TGTGCCAGTAGTATTGGGGTCAGGGGGCGCGAGCAGTACTTC. Encoded protein: CASSIGVRGREQYF.

V usage is TRBV4-1 and J usage is TRBJ2-5, with 9 bases that match TRBD2. This CDR3 has 14 residues. V lost 5 bases, J lost 3 bases, and 4 bases stayed unmatched. CDR1 MGHRA and CDR2 YSYEKL come from the germline V gene. This CDR3 is CASSVSGREETQYF. DNA for the CDR3: TGCGCCAGCAGCGTTAGCGGGAGAGAAGAGACCCAGTACTTC.

This chain uses TRBV10-3 with TRBJ1-2; D might be TRBD1 (6 bases). Germline lookup yields CDR1 ENHRY and CDR2 SYGVKD. CDR3 size: 16 residues. With 0 bases removed from V and 4 bases from J, the gap between germline ends came to 15 bases. CDR3 nucleotides: TGTGCCATCAGTGAGTCGGCGGCAGGGGATTCCTATGGCTACACCTTC. Its translation is CAISESAAGDSYGYTF.

This clonotype came up a few times. V is TRBV7-2 and J is TRBJ2-7; 12 nucleotides align to TRBD1. This CDR3 region has 15 residues. Per the germline V gene, CDR1 is SGHTA and CDR2 is FQGNSA. V dropped 8 bases and J dropped 1; count of bases not matched to a gene: 6. The CDR3, as DNA: TGTGCCAGCGCGACGGGACAGGGGGCGTCCTACGAGCAGTACTTC. The encoded protein is CASATGQGASYEQYF.

This clonotype appeared many times. V usage is TRBV7-6 and J usage is TRBJ2-7; TRBD1 matches at 7 bases. V dropped 5 bases and J dropped 3; count of bases not matched to a gene: 7. Germline V CDR1 and CDR2: SGHVS, FNYEAQ. The CDR3 totals 14 residues. CDR3 DNA: TGTGCCAGCAGCGACGGGACAGAACGCTACGAGCAGTACTTC. Translated, it gives CASSDGTERYEQYF.

This chain uses TRBV7-9 with TRBJ2-2, with 13 bases identical to TRBD2. The germline V gene encodes CDR1 SEHNR and CDR2 FQNEAQ (reference sequence). V lost 5 bases to trimming and J lost 7 bases; unmatched junction nucleotides: 4. CDR3 length: 15 residues. The CDR3 loop is CASSVGLAGHGELFF. The CDR3 DNA follows: TGTGCCAGCAGCGTGGGACTAGCGGGACACGGGGAGCTGTTTTTT.

The chain combines TRBV7-9 with TRBJ2-7; weak D call: TRBD2 (5 bases). This CDR3 spans 15 amino acids. Trimming cost V 5 bases and J 2 bases, with 16 bases left between them. Germline V gene data show CDR1 as SEHNR and CDR2 as FQNEAQ (reference sequence). Here the CDR3 reads CASSSRGLGPYEQYF. For the CDR3, the DNA is TGTGCCAGCAGCAGCCGGGGTCTCGGGCCCTACGAGCAGTACTTC.

Regarding this clonotype: This may be a read error: a much more frequent sequence differs by one nucleotide. The chain employs TRBV25-1 and TRBJ1-1, with no clear D. From germline, CDR1 is MGHDK and CDR2 SYGVNS. The CDR3 has 8 amino acids. The CDR3 sequence is CTNTEAFF. The CDR3 DNA follows: TGTACCAACACTGAAGCTTTCTTT.

This clonotype was seen at least ten times. CDR3 region: CASSSEYQETQYF. DNA of the CDR3: TGTGCCAGTAGTTCTGAGTACCAAGAGACCCAGTACTTC. The chain carries TRBV19 and TRBJ2-5, with D unclear. Germline values: CDR1 LNHDA, CDR2 SQIVND (reference sequence). V was shortened by 5 bases and J by 0 bases, with 7 bases between the two germline ends. CDR3 length equals 13 residues.

This clonotype was seen many times. The V call is TRBV10-3, the J call TRBJ1-3; 8 bases match TRBD1. In germline, CDR1 is ENHRY, CDR2 SYGVKD. This CDR3 region has 15 residues. The junction had 3 bases not matched to a gene; V was cut back by 3 bases and J by 2 bases. CDR3 loop: CAISDRDRTGNTIYF. CDR3 coding DNA: TGTGCCATCAGTGACCGGGACAGGACTGGAAACACCATATATTTT.

The chain is built from TRBV30 and TRBJ2-2; D call uncertain. CDR3 length equals 14 residues. CDR1 is GTSNPN, CDR2 SVGIG, per germline (reference sequence). V lost 3 bases and J 0 bases, leaving 8 bases between the germline ends. CDR3 nucleotides: TGTGCCTGGAGGGCCGGAACGAACACCGGGGAGCTGTTTTTT. Translation: CAWRAGTNTGELFF.

As regards this clonotype: Mismatch with germline at one junction end may stem from a read error. J is TRBJ2-7 and V is TRBV10-3, with D hard to call. Germline V lookup: CDR1 ENHRY, CDR2 SYGVKD. There are 11 residues in the CDR3. The CDR3 DNA reads as TGTGCCAGCAGTCAGGCCTACGAGCAGTGCTTC. This gives the protein CASSQAYEQCF.

This clonotype was seen many times. The V call is TRBV24-1, the J call TRBJ2-5; D may correspond to TRBD1 or TRBD2 (5 bases each). V was cut by 4 bases and J by 4 bases, with 9 bases left in between. CDR1 and CDR2 (germline): KGHDR, SFDVKD. The CDR3 has 13 residues. The CDR3 region is CATSDFGTETQYF. The CDR3 DNA follows: TGTGCCACCAGTGACTTCGGGACAGAGACCCAGTACTTC.

As concerns this clonotype: The junction departs from the called germline gene at one end, perhaps through a read error. The rearrangement uses TRBV25-1 and TRBJ1-3; D not resolved. The length of the CDR3 is 13 residues. Germline values: CDR1 MGHDK, CDR2 SYGVNS. The CDR3 loop reads CAIDVGSANTIYF. The CDR3 region has the DNA TGTGCCATAGACGTGGGCTCTGCAAACACCATATATTTT.